Listed here are 9 T cell receptor beta chains from one sample, sequenced in a study of blood T cell repertoires in COVID-19 (TCRdb year 2020). Receptors were amplified or captured by the immunoSEQ multiplex PCR assay. Drawn from immuneACCESS, this table holds only the in-frame rearrangements with V and J called that TCRdb kept. Clones are partly lost; checked studies trace under half to an unresolved V gene and leave the rest unexplained. In this sample the table shows a few hundred thousand clones, 92% of which occur a single time. The ten largest clones capture around a sixth of the sample. The specimen was PBMCs or T cells enriched from blood (not recorded which). The receptor set was obtained from a woman aged 30 to 39 who had recovered from COVID-19.

The J gene is TRBJ1-1, the V gene TRBV6-6; TRBD1 aligns across 9 bases. Trimming took 5 bases from V and 8 from J; bases not matched to a gene: 9. Looked up from germline, CDR1 is MNHNY and CDR2 is SVGAGI (reference sequence). The CDR3 sequence is 14 residues long. The CDR3 coding sequence is TGTGCCAGCAGTGCAATGGGGACAGGGACCGAAGCTTTCTTT. Translation: CASSAMGTGTEAFF.

The CDR3 region is CASSFGQGNSEAFF. The CDR3 DNA reads as TGTGCCAGCAGCTTTGGACAGGGAAACTCTGAAGCTTTCTTT. J is TRBJ1-1 and V is TRBV5-6, with 8 bases aligning to TRBD1. Germline assignment: CDR1 SGHDT and CDR2 YYEEEE. The CDR3 length is 14 residues. V was clipped by 2 bases and J by 6 bases; unmatched bases: 6.

The chain employs TRBV3-1 (or the pseudogene TRBV3-2) and TRBJ1-5, with 7 bases that match TRBD1. Germline CDR1 and CDR2: LGHDT and YNNKEL (reference sequence). This CDR3 is built from 15 residues. After removal of 4 bases from V and 3 bases from J, the junction contained 6 bases not matched to a gene. This CDR3 reads CASSPTTGNNQPQHF. CDR3 nucleotide sequence: TGTGCCAGCAGCCCAACGACAGGGAACAATCAGCCCCAGCATTTT.

This clone has only one observation. V usage is TRBV6-2 or TRBV6-3 and J usage is TRBJ1-2; TRBD1 aligns across 7 bases. This CDR3 has 13 amino acids. V lost 4 bases and J lost 4; bases outside the gene matches: 3. Per the germline V gene, CDR1 is MNHEY and CDR2 is SVGEGT. The CDR3 is CASSSGQAYGYTF. The CDR3 DNA sequence: TGTGCCAGCAGTTCTGGACAGGCCTATGGCTACACCTTC.

V usage is TRBV19 and J usage is TRBJ2-7; no clear D. CDR1 is LNHDA, CDR2 SQIVND, per germline (reference sequence). Trimming took 5 bases from V and 2 from J, leaving 13 bases between them. CDR3 length: 14 residues. The CDR3 coding sequence is TGTGCCAGTAGTGCGACACTGTACGCCTACGAGCAGTACTTC. Translating gives CASSATLYAYEQYF.

This chain uses TRBV25-1 with TRBJ2-2, with TRBD2 matching over 7 bases. With V trimmed by 6 bases and J by 7 bases, 11 bases remained unmatched. The CDR3 is 15 residues long. Germline V gene lookup returns CDR1 MGHDK and CDR2 SYGVNS. The CDR3 loop is CASSGRGVVGGELFF. DNA of the CDR3: TGTGCCAGCAGCGGACGGGGGGTCGTAGGCGGGGAGCTGTTTTTT.

The rearrangement uses TRBV12-3 or TRBV12-4 and TRBJ2-7; a possible D gene is TRBD1 (5 bases). The CDR3 has 13 amino acids. V was cut by 9 bases and J by 9 bases, with 21 bases left in between. CDR3 protein: CASIRQVLRGQYF. CDR3 coding DNA: TGTGCCAGTATCCGGCAGGTTTTAAGGGGGCAGTACTTC.

This rearrangement joins TRBV2 to TRBJ1-2; D is unclear. There are 13 residues in the CDR3. Trimming removed 6 bases from V and 0 bases from J, with 8 bases in between. The V gene's germline CDR1 is SNHLY and CDR2 FYNNEI. The CDR3 bases are TGTGCCAGCAGGGAGGTAGCTAACTATGGCTACACCTTC. Its translation is CASREVANYGYTF. Variable domain in full (rest from reference TRBV2 and TRBJ1-2): EPEVTQTPSHQVTQMGQEVILRCVPISNHLYFYWYRQILGQKVEFLVSFYNNEISEKSEIFDDQFSVERPDGSNFTLKIRSTKLEDSAMYFCASREVANYGYTFGSGTRLTVV.

The V and J genes are TRBV5-1 and TRBJ2-7, with TRBD1 identical over 9 bases. The germline V gene has CDR1 SGHRS and CDR2 YFSETQ. The CDR3 is made up of 13 amino acids. Trimming took 8 bases from V and 5 from J; bases not matched to a gene: 8. The CDR3 DNA reads TGCGCCAGTCGCCGGGACAGGGACAACGAGCAGTACTTC. This codes for CASRRDRDNEQYF.